The 29 T cell receptor beta chains below come from one sample, sequenced in a study of blood T cells in healthy people across ages. With a J-beta primer mix and a sample-barcoded 5' primer, a second PCR ran 7 to 11 cycles. In TCRdb, the 5' RACE reads were re-called with MiXCR into one record per CDR3 protein. The table has over a million distinct CDR3 sequences, approximately 39% seen once; the top ten hold more than 4%. The sample taken for sequencing was blood. Receptor source: a woman younger than 30 in good health.

This clonotype was detected a few times. The rearrangement uses TRBV4-3 and TRBJ2-3; D is ambiguous. The length of the CDR3 is 13 residues. Germline CDR1 reads LGHNA; CDR2 reads YSLEER. V gave up 1 base and J gave up 6 bases, with 8 bases separating them. CDR3 in amino acids: CASSQARWDTQYF. In DNA, the CDR3 is TGCGCCAGCAGCCAAGCTCGGTGGGATACGCAGTATTTT.

In this sample, this clonotype turned up once. The genes are TRBV30 and TRBJ1-5; D unresolved. CDR3 length: 13 amino acids. Germline V gene sequence: CDR1 GTSNPN, CDR2 SVGIG (reference sequence). V lost 3 bases and J 6 bases, leaving 12 bases between the germline ends. In nucleotides, the CDR3 is TGTGCCTGGAGAACGGGATTCAGTCAGCCCCAGCATTTT. Protein product: CAWRTGFSQPQHF.

This clonotype was detected only a few times. The rearrangement uses TRBV6-2 or TRBV6-3 and TRBJ1-2; possible D gene TRBD1, 6 bases. Trimming shortened V by 7 bases and J by 2 bases, and 14 bases separated the two germline ends. The CDR3 contains 14 residues. CDR1 and CDR2 from the germline V gene are MNHEY and SVGEGT. The CDR3 DNA is TGTGCCAGCACTACCAGGGGTCCCAACTATGGCTACACCTTC. Amino acids: CASTTRGPNYGYTF.

This clonotype has only a few counts. This chain joins TRBV6-5 and TRBJ2-7; D is possibly TRBD2 (6 bases). The CDR3 is 13 residues long. Germline CDR1 and CDR2: MNHEY and SVGAGI. Trimming took off 5 bases at V and 4 bases at J, with 12 bases between the two ends. CDR3 nucleotides: TGTGCCAGCAGTCGCGGGAAGGGTTACGAGCAGTACTTC. Protein product: CASSRGKGYEQYF.

A remark on this clonotype: Compared with germline, one end of the junction differs, possibly owing to a read error. This chain joins TRBV4-1 and TRBJ2-3; D remains unclear. The length of the CDR3 is 16 residues. Germline V gene sequence: CDR1 MGHRA, CDR2 YSYEKL. CDR3 region: CASSQFGRAGTDTRYF. The DNA for the CDR3 is TGCGCCAGCAGCCAATTTGGAAGGGCCGGAACAGATACGCGGTATTTT.

This clonotype was detected once. An end of the junction differs from the germline gene, which may be a read error. The chain combines TRBV7-7 with TRBJ2-1, with TRBD2 identical over 15 bases. The CDR3 is 19 residues long. Germline V lookup: CDR1 SSHAT, CDR2 FNYEAQ (reference sequence). CDR3 residues: CASSLYPTGLAGGYNEQFF. In DNA form, the CDR3 reads TGTGCTAGCAGCTTATATCCCACGGGACTAGCGGGAGGCTACAATGAGCAGTTCTTC.

This clonotype was counted only a few times. In DNA form, the CDR3 reads TGTGCCAGCAGCGCTCCGGGACAGTTCTATGGCTACACCTTC. The encoded protein is CASSAPGQFYGYTF. The V gene is TRBV7-2, the J gene TRBJ1-2; 7 nucleotides line up with TRBD1. The CDR3 has 14 residues. The J segment lost 4 bases and the V segment lost 5 bases, leaving 7 bases of the junction unmatched. The germline V gene has CDR1 SGHTA and CDR2 FQGNSA.

In its sample, this clonotype was seen a few times. The genes are TRBV20-1 and TRBJ2-5; D assignment may be TRBD1 or TRBD2 (5 bases each). CDR1 and CDR2 (germline): DFQATT, SNEGSKA (reference sequence). This CDR3 has 15 residues. Trimming left V 0 bases short and J 6 bases short, with 17 bases between. CDR3 region: CSARDEGVGQKTQYF. CDR3 bases: TGCAGTGCTAGAGACGAGGGAGTGGGGCAAAAGACCCAGTACTTC.

This clonotype was seen a few times. This rearrangement joins TRBV6-5 to TRBJ1-2, with D tentatively TRBD1 (5 bases). The CDR3 covers 15 residues. Germline lookup yields CDR1 MNHEY and CDR2 SVGAGI. Trimming left V 9 bases short and J 9 bases short, with 26 bases between. The CDR3 nucleotides are TGTGCCAGAGGGACTAATATAACCCAGGGTTTCCGCTACACCTTC. This gives the protein CARGTNITQGFRYTF.

The V and J genes are TRBV2 and TRBJ1-5; 8 positions agree with TRBD1. CDR1 is SNHLY and CDR2 is FYNNEI in the germline V gene. The ends lost 6 bases at V and 5 bases at J; junction bases unmatched: 6. CDR3 length: 14 amino acids. The CDR3 region has the DNA TGTGCCAGCAGAGAACAGGGGGGCCATCAGCCCCAGCATTTT. It is translated as CASREQGGHQPQHF.

The rearrangement joins TRBV24-1 to TRBJ2-1; either TRBD1 or TRBD2 may fit D (5 bases each). Trimming removed 4 bases at V and 6 bases at J, with 15 bases between. Looked up from germline, CDR1 is KGHDR and CDR2 is SFDVKD. The CDR3 length is 15 residues. CDR3 nucleotide sequence: TGTGCCACCAGTGAAAGTCAGGGAGCCTCCAATGAGCAGTTCTTC. Protein: CATSESQGASNEQFF.

The chain is built from TRBV25-1 and TRBJ2-1; 7 bases agree with TRBD1. Trimming cost V 9 bases and J 3 bases; bases outside gene matches: 2. The V gene's germline CDR1 is MGHDK and CDR2 SYGVNS. The CDR3 has 12 residues. CDR3 loop: CASTGDYNEQFF. CDR3 in DNA: TGTGCCAGTACAGGGGACTACAATGAGCAGTTCTTC.

The chain's CDR3 is CASRSSGGQGDTQYF. The CDR3 region has the DNA TGTGCCAGCAGAAGTAGCGGGGGGCAGGGAGATACGCAGTATTTT. The chain couples TRBV27 to TRBJ2-3; TRBD2 matches 10 bases. The ends lost 6 bases at V and 5 bases at J; junction bases unmatched: 8. This CDR3 is 15 amino acids long. Germline V lookup: CDR1 MNHEY, CDR2 SMNVEV (reference sequence).

In its sample, this clonotype was seen a few times. V usage is TRBV29-1 and J usage is TRBJ1-4, with D uncertain. CDR1 is SQVTM, CDR2 ANQGSEA, per germline. CDR3 size: 16 residues. Trimming pared 7 bases from V and 0 bases from J, leaving 18 bases between. The CDR3 DNA is TGCAGCGCTCGCGCAATCGGCGGCTCAACTAATGAAAAACTGTTTTTT. As protein: CSARAIGGSTNEKLFF.

This clonotype was detected a few times. This rearrangement joins TRBV7-2 to TRBJ2-1; D ambiguous. From germline, CDR1 is SGHTA and CDR2 FQGNSA. The length of the CDR3 is 15 residues. Trimming removed 1 base from V and 5 bases from J, with 12 bases in between. The CDR3 sequence is CASSLEGSGHNEQFF. The CDR3 DNA sequence: TGTGCCAGCAGCTTAGAAGGGTCAGGCCACAATGAGCAGTTCTTC. Using reference TRBV7-2 and TRBJ2-1 for the parts outside the CDR3, the full variable domain is GAGVSQSPSNKVTEKGKDVELRCDPISGHTALYWYRQSLGQGLEFLIYFQGNSAPDKSGLPSDRFSAERTGGSVSTLTIQRTQQEDSAVYLCASSLEGSGHNEQFFGPGTRLTVL.

There are a few counts of this clonotype. The J gene is TRBJ2-1, the V gene TRBV6-5, with 13 bases lining up with TRBD2. J was trimmed by 0 bases and V by 2 bases; bases with no gene match: 4. The CDR3 totals 18 residues. The germline CDR1 and CDR2 sequences are MNHEY and SVGAGI. CDR3 sequence: CASSYTTSGRTSYNEQFF. The CDR3 bases are TGTGCCAGCAGTTACACGACTAGCGGGAGGACCTCCTACAATGAGCAGTTCTTC.

J is TRBJ2-1 and V is TRBV20-1, with TRBD1 matching 8 bases. V lost 6 bases, J lost 5 bases, and 3 bases stayed unmatched. CDR1 and CDR2 from the germline V gene are DFQATT and SNEGSKA (reference sequence). The CDR3 is made up of 12 amino acids. The CDR3 loop is CSAEGQDNEQFF. The CDR3, as DNA: TGCAGTGCAGAGGGACAGGACAATGAGCAGTTCTTC.

The genes are TRBV3-1 and TRBJ1-2; no definite D call. Between the trimmed V and J ends, which lost 3 bases and 6 bases, there was a span of 14 bases. Germline CDR1 is LGHDT and CDR2 is YNNKEL (reference sequence). The CDR3 extends over 14 amino acids. CDR3: CASSQGPNGDGYTF. The CDR3 region has the DNA TGTGCCAGCAGCCAGGGTCCCAATGGTGATGGCTACACCTTC.

This chain uses TRBV28 with TRBJ2-1; the D is unclear. CDR1 is MDHEN, CDR2 SYDVKM, per germline. The CDR3 loop spans 15 amino acids. Trimming stripped 3 bases from V and 2 bases from J, with 11 bases between. In nucleotides, the CDR3 is TGTGCCAGCAGTTTTCTGAGTCCCACCTACAATGAGCAGTTCTTC. Amino acids: CASSFLSPTYNEQFF.

V usage is TRBV10-1 and J usage is TRBJ2-3, with D possibly being TRBD2 (5 bases). The germline CDR1 and CDR2 sequences are WNHNN and SYGVQD (reference sequence). This CDR3 is 15 amino acids long. V dropped 3 bases and J dropped 4 bases, with 14 bases sitting between them. As DNA, the CDR3 is TGCGCCAGCAGTGATGGACTCAAACTCCCAGATACGCAGTATTTT. The encoded protein is CASSDGLKLPDTQYF.

The V and J genes are TRBV7-2 and TRBJ1-1, with 9 bases lining up with TRBD1. Trimming cost V 4 bases and J 3 bases; bases outside gene matches: 9. The CDR3 has 16 residues. Germline V gives CDR1 SGHTA, CDR2 FQGNSA. Here the CDR3 DNA reads TGTGCCAGCAGCTCTATGACAGGGGGGTTGGACACTGAAGCTTTCTTT. Amino acid sequence: CASSSMTGGLDTEAFF.

A word on this clonotype: A much larger clone sits a single nucleotide away, making a read error possible. The CDR3 DNA sequence: TGCGCCGGCAGCCAGGGACTAGCGGAAGAGACCCAGTACTTC. Its translation: CAGSQGLAEETQYF. The chain joins TRBV5-1 to TRBJ2-5; 11 positions match TRBD2. Per germline, CDR1 SGHRS and CDR2 YFSETQ. The CDR3 covers 14 residues.

The J gene is TRBJ2-1, the V gene TRBV29-1; 9 bases align to TRBD1. The DNA matches TRBJ2-7 better at its end, which makes the J call doubtful. The CDR3 is made up of 13 amino acids. CDR1 and CDR2 from the germline V gene are SQVTM and ANQGSEA. CDR3 sequence (DNA): TGCAGCGTAGGACAGGGGTTCTACAATGAGCAGTACTTC. It specifies CSVGQGFYNEQYF.

Concerning this clonotype itself: At one end the junction does not follow the germline gene, possibly because of a read error. The chain joins TRBV6-4 to TRBJ2-1; 9 bases line up with TRBD2. This CDR3 contains 15 residues. Germline V lookup: CDR1 MRHNA, CDR2 SNTAGT. The CDR3 is CASSPSGNSYKEQFF. CDR3 DNA sequence: TGTGCCAGCAGTCCTAGCGGGAATTCCTACAAAGAGCAGTTCTTC.

This clonotype has more than one count but fewer than ten. This chain connects TRBV29-1 to TRBJ2-1, with 14 bases that match TRBD2. The last part of the DNA fits TRBJ2-7 better; the J call may be wrong. Germline lookup yields CDR1 SQVTM and CDR2 ANQGSEA. The CDR3 runs to 17 residues. In DNA form, the CDR3 reads TGCAGCGTGGGGACTAGCGGGGGCTTTAGCTCCTACAATGAGCAGTACTTC. The encoded protein is CSVGTSGGFSSYNEQYF.

The chain recombines TRBV5-1 with TRBJ2-5, with 8 bases that match TRBD2. The CDR3 contains 13 residues. J gave up 11 bases and V 6 bases, and 12 bases lay outside the gene matches. Germline-derived CDR1 and CDR2 are SGHRS and YFSETQ. The CDR3 here is CASTRGAGVPQYF. The CDR3 nucleotides read TGCGCCAGCACTCGGGGAGCGGGAGTGCCGCAGTACTTC.

This clonotype has just a few counts. V gene TRBV7-2 combines with J gene TRBJ2-5, with D uncertain. Trimming left V 3 bases short and J 0 bases short, with 8 bases between. Per germline, CDR1 SGHTA and CDR2 FQGNSA. The CDR3 has 14 amino acids. The CDR3: CASSLLRNQETQYF. The DNA of the CDR3 is TGTGCCAGCAGCTTGCTCAGGAACCAAGAGACCCAGTACTTC. The full variable domain, rest sourced from reference TRBV7-2 and TRBJ2-5, is GAGVSQSPSNKVTEKGKDVELRCDPISGHTALYWYRQSLGQGLEFLIYFQGNSAPDKSGLPSDRFSAERTGGSVSTLTIQRTQQEDSAVYLCASSLLRNQETQYFGPGTRLLVL.

The J gene is TRBJ2-3, the V gene TRBV20-1; weak D call: TRBD2 (6 bases). Germline CDR1 and CDR2: DFQATT and SNEGSKA (reference sequence). Trimming shortened V by 6 bases and J by 0 bases, and 13 bases separated the two germline ends. The CDR3 loop spans 14 amino acids. Here the CDR3 reads CSAPGLLSTDTQYF. The CDR3 nucleotides are TGCAGTGCCCCGGGACTGCTTAGCACAGATACGCAGTATTTT.

The chain joins TRBV5-1 to TRBJ2-1; D is ambiguous. The germline CDR1 and CDR2 sequences are SGHRS and YFSETQ. V was clipped by 2 bases and J by 1 base, with 10 bases between them. This CDR3 region has 15 residues. CDR3 residues: CASSLSYGSYNEQFF. Written as DNA, the CDR3 is TGCGCCAGCAGCTTATCTTACGGTTCCTACAATGAGCAGTTCTTC.